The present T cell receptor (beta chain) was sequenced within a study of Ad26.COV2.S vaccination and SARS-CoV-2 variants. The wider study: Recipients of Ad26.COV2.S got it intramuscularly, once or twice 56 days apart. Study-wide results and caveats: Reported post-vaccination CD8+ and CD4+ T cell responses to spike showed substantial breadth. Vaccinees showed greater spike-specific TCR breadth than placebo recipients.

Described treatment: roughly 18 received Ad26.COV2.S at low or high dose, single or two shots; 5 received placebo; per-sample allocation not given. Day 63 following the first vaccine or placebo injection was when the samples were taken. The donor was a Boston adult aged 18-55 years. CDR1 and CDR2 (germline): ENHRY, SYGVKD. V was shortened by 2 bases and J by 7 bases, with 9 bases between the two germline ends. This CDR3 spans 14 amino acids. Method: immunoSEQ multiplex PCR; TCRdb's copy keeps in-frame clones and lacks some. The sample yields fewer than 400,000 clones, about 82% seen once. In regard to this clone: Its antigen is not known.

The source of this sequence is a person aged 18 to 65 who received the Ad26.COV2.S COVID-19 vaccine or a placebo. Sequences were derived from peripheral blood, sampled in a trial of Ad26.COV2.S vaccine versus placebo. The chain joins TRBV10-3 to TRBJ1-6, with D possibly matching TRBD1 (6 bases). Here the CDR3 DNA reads TGTGCCATCAGTGAGGCACAGGGCAATTCACCCCTCCACTTT. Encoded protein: CAISEAQGNSPLHF.